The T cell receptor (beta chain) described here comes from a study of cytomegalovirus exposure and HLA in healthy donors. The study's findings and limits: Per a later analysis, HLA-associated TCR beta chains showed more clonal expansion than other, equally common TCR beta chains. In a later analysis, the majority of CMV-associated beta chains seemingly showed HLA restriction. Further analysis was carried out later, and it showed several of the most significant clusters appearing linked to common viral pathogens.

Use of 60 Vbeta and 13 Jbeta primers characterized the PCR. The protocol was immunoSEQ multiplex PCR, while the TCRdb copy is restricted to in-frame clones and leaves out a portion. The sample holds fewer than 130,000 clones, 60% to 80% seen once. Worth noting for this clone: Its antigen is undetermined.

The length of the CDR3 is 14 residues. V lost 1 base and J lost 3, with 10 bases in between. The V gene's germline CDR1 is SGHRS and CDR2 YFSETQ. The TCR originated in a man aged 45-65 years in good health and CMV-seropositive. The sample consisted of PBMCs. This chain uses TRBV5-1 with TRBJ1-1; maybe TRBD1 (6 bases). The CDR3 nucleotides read TGCGCCAGCAGCTTGACAGGGCTTGACACTGAAGCTTTCTTT. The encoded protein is CASSLTGLDTEAFF.